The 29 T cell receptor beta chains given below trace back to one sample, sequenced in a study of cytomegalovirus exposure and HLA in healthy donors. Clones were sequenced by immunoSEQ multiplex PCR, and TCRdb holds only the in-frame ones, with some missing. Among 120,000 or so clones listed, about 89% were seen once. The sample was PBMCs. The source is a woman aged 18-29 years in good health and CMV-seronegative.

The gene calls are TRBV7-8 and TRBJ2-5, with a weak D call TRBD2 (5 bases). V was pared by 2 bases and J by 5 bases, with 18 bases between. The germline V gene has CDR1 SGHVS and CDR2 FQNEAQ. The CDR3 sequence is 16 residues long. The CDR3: CASSLLGHRDIETQYF. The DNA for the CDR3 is TGTGCCAGCAGCTTATTAGGCCATCGGGATATCGAGACCCAGTACTTC.

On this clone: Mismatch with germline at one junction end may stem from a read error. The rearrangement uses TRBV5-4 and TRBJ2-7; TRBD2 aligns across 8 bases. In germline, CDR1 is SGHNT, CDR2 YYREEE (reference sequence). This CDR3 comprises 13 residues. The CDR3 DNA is TGTGCCAGCAGCTTGGCGGCTAGCGGGCCCAGGGACTTC. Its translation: CASSLAASGPRDF. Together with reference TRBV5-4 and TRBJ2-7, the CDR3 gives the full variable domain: ETGVTQSPTHLIKTRGQQVTLRCSSQSGHNTVSWYQQALGQGPQFIFQYYREEENGRGNFPPRFSGLQFPNYSSELNVNALELDDSALYLCASSLAASGPRDFGPGTRLTVT.

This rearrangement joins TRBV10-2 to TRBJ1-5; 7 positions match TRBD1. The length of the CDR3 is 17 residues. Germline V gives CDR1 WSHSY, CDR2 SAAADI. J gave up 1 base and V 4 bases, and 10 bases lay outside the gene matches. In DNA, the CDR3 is TGCGCCAGCAGTGCCTCACAGGGGTCCTTCAGCAATCAGCCCCAGCATTTT. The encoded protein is CASSASQGSFSNQPQHF.

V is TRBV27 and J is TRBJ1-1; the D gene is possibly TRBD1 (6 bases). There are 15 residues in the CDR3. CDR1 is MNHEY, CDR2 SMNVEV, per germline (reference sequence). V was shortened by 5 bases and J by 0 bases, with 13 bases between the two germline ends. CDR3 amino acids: CASSQGTVMNTEAFF. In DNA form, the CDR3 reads TGTGCCAGCAGTCAGGGGACGGTCATGAACACTGAAGCTTTCTTT.

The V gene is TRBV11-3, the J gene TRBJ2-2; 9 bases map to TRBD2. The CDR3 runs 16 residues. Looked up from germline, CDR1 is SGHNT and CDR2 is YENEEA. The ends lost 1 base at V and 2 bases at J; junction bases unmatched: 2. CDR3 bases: TGTGCCAGCAGCTTAGCCCTAGCGGGAAACACCGGGGAGCTGTTTTTT. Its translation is CASSLALAGNTGELFF. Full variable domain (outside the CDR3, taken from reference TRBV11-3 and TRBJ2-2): EAGVVQSPRYKIIEKKQPVAFWCNPISGHNTLYWYLQNLGQGPELLIRYENEEAVDDSQLPKDRFSAERLKGVDSTLKIQPAELGDSAVYLCASSLALAGNTGELFFGEGSRLTVL.

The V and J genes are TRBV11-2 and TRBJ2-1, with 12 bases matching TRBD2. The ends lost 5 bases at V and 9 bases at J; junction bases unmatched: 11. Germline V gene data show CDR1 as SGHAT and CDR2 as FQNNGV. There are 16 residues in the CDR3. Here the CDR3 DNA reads TGTGCCAGCAGCCCCTGGACTAGCGGGATTTCAATTGAGCAGTTCTTC. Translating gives CASSPWTSGISIEQFF.

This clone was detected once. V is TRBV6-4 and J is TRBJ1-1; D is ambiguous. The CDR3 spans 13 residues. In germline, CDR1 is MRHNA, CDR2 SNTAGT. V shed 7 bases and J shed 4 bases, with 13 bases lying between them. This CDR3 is CASKRAEGTEAFF. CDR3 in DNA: TGTGCCAGCAAGAGGGCGGAGGGCACTGAAGCTTTCTTT.

The CDR3 region is CASSLFNYNEQFF. The CDR3 DNA sequence: TGTGCCAGCAGCCTATTTAACTACAATGAGCAGTTCTTC. V is TRBV7-2 and J is TRBJ2-1, with D hard to call. The germline V gene has CDR1 SGHTA and CDR2 FQGNSA. This CDR3 contains 13 residues. V lost 5 bases and J lost 3, with 8 bases in between.

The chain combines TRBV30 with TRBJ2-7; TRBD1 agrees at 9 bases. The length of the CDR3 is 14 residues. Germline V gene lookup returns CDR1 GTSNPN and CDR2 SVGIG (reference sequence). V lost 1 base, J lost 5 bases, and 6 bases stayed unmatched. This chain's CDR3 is CAWSAGQGINEQYF. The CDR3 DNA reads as TGTGCCTGGAGTGCCGGACAGGGGATCAACGAGCAGTACTTC.

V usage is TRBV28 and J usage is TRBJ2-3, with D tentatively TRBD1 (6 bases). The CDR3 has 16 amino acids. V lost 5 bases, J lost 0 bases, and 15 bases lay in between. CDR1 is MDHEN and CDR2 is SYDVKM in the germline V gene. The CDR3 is CASSHLQGKSTDTQYF. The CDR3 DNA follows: TGTGCCAGCAGTCACCTACAGGGTAAAAGCACAGATACGCAGTATTTT.

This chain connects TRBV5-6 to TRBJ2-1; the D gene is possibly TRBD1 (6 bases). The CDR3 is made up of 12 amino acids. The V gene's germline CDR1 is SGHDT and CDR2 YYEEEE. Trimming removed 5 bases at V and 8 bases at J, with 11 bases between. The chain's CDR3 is CASSLQGDEQFF. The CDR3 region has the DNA TGTGCCAGCAGTTTACAGGGAGATGAGCAGTTCTTC.

The CDR3 is CASRGTYNEQFF. DNA for the CDR3: TGTGCCAGCAGGGGGACTTATAATGAGCAGTTCTTC. This sequence joins TRBV6-5 and TRBJ2-1; tentatively, D is TRBD2 (6 bases). V was cut by 6 bases and J by 7 bases, with 10 bases left in between. The CDR3 runs 12 residues. The germline V gene encodes CDR1 MNHEY and CDR2 SVGAGI.

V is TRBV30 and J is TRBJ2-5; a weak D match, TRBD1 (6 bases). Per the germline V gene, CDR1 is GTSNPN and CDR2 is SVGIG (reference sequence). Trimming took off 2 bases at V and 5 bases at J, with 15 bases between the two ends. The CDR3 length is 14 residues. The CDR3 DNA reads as TGTGCCTGGAGTTCTACAGGGCTGCGGGAGACCCAGTACTTC. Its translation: CAWSSTGLRETQYF.

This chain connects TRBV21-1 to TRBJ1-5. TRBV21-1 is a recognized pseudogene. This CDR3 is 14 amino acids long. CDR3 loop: CASSKGGAHRPQHF. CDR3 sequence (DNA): TGTGCCAGCAGCAAAGGCGGGGCGCATCGACCCCAGCATTTT.

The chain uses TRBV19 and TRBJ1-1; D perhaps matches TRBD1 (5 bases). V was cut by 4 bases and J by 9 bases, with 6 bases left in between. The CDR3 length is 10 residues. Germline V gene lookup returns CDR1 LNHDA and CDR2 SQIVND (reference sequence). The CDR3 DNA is TGTGCCAGTAGTAACAGGCAAGCTTTCTTT. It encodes CASSNRQAFF. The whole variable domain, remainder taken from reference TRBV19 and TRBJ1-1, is DGGITQSPKYLFRKEGQNVTLSCEQNLNHDAMYWYRQDPGQGLRLIYYSQIVNDFQKGDIAEGYSVSREKKESFPLTVTSAQKNPTAFYLCASSNRQAFFGQGTRLTVV.

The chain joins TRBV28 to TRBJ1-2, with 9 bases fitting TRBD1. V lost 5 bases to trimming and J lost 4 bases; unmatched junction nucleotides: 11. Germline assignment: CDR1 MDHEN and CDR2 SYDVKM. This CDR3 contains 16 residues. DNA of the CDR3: TGTGCCAGCAGTGAACAGGGGGCTGCCGACACCTATGGCTACACCTTC. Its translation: CASSEQGAADTYGYTF.

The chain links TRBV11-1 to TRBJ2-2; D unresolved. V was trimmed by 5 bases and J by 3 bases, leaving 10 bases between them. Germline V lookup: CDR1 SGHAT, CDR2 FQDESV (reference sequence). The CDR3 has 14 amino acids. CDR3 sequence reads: CASSRRDYTGELFF. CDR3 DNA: TGTGCCAGCAGCAGGCGAGACTACACCGGGGAGCTGTTTTTT. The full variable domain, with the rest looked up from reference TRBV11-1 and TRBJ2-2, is EAEVAQSPRYKITEKSQAVAFWCDPISGHATLYWYRQILGQGPELLVQFQDESVVDDSQLPKDRFSAERLKGVDSTLKIQPAELGDSAMYLCASSRRDYTGELFFGEGSRLTVL.

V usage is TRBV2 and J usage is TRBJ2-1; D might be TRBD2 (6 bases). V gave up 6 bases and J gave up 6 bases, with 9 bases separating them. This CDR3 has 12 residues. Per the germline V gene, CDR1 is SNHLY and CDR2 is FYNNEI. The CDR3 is CASRRGFNEQFF. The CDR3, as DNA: TGTGCCAGCAGGCGGGGCTTCAATGAGCAGTTCTTC.

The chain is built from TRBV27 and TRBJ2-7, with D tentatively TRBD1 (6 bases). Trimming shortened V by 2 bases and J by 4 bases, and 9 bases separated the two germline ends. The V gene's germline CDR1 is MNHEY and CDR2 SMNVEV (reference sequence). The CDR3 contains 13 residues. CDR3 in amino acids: CASSLGTKYEQYF. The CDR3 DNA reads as TGTGCCAGCAGTTTAGGGACAAAATACGAGCAGTACTTC.

DNA of the CDR3: TGCGCCAGCAGCCGACTAGCGGGAGGGCCGGGGACCGGGGAGCTGTTTTTT. Protein sequence: CASSRLAGGPGTGELFF. This chain uses TRBV4-1 with TRBJ2-2; 14 bases match TRBD2. V lost 4 bases and J lost 5; bases outside the gene matches: 6. There are 17 residues in the CDR3. Germline values: CDR1 MGHRA, CDR2 YSYEKL.

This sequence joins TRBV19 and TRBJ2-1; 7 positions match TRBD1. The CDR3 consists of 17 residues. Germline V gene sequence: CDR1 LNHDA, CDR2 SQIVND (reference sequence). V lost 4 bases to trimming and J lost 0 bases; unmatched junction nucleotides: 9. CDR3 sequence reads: CASSTHQTGRSYNEQFF. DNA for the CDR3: TGTGCCAGTAGTACCCACCAGACAGGGCGCTCCTACAATGAGCAGTTCTTC.

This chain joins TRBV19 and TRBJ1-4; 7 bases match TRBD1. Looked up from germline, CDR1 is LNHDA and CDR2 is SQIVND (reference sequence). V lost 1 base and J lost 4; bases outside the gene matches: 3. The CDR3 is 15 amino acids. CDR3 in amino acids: CASSIGGQHNEKLFF. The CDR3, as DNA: TGTGCCAGTAGTATAGGGGGACAGCATAATGAAAAACTGTTTTTT.

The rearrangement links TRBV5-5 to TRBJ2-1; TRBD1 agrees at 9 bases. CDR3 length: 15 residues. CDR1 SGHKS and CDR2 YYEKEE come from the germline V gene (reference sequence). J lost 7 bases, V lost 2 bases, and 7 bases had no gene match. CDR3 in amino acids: CASSFWDRDGNEQFF. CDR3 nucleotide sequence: TGTGCCAGCAGCTTCTGGGACAGGGATGGGAATGAGCAGTTCTTC.

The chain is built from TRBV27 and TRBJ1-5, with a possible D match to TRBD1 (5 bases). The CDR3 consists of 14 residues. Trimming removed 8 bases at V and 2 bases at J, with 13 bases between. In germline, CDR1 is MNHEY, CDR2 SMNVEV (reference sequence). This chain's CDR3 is CASWGEGRNQPQHF. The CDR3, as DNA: TGTGCCAGCTGGGGGGAGGGGCGCAATCAGCCCCAGCATTTT.

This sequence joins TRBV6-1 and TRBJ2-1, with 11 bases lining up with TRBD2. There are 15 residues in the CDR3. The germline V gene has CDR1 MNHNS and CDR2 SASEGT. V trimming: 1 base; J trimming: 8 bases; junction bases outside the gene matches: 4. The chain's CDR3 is CASSEGLAGGHEQFF. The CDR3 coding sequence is TGTGCCAGCAGTGAAGGTCTAGCGGGAGGACATGAGCAGTTCTTC.

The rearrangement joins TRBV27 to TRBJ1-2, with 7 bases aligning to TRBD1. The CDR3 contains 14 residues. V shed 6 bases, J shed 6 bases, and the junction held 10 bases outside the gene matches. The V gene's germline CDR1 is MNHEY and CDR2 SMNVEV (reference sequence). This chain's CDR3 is CASRSLSRGDGYTF. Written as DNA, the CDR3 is TGTGCCAGCAGATCCTTGAGCAGGGGGGATGGCTACACCTTC.

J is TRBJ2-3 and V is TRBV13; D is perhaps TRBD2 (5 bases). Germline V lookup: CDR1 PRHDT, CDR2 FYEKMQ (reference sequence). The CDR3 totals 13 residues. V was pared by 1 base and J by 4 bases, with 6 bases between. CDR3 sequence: CASSLERADTQYF. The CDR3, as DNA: TGTGCCAGCAGCTTAGAGAGGGCAGATACGCAGTATTTT. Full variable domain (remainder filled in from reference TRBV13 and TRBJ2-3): AAGVIQSPRHLIKEKRETATLKCYPIPRHDTVYWYQQGPGQDPQFLISFYEKMQSDKGSIPDRFSAQQFSDYHSELNMSSLELGDSALYFCASSLERADTQYFGPGTRLTVL.

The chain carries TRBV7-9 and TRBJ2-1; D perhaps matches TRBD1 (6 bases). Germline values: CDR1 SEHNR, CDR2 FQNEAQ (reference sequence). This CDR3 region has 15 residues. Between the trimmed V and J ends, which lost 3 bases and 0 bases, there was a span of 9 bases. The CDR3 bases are TGTGCCAGCAGCTTTTTGGACAGCTCCTACAATGAGCAGTTCTTC. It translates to CASSFLDSSYNEQFF.

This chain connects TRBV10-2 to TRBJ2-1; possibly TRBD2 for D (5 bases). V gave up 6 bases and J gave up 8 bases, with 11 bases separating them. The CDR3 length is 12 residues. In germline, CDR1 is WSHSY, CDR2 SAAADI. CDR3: CASRDWYDEQFF. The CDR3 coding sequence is TGCGCCAGCAGGGACTGGTACGATGAGCAGTTCTTC.